Following are 32 T cell receptor beta chains from one sample sequenced in a study of cytomegalovirus exposure and HLA in healthy donors. Both 60 Vbeta primers and 13 Jbeta primers went into the PCR. Assay: immunoSEQ multiplex PCR; the TCRdb copy retains only in-frame clones and omits some. Of some 150,000 clones listed, approximately 79% are singletons. Material: PBMCs. These TCRs come from a woman between 45 and 60 years old in good health and CMV-seropositive.

The CDR3 loop reads CASSLNSDRGRTGELFF. Written as DNA, the CDR3 is TGTGCCAGCAGTTTAAATTCGGACAGGGGTCGAACCGGGGAGCTGTTTTTT. This chain connects TRBV27 to TRBJ2-2, with 9 positions matching TRBD1. Germline-derived CDR1 and CDR2 are MNHEY and SMNVEV (reference sequence). V was clipped by 2 bases and J by 5 bases; unmatched bases: 9. This CDR3 has 17 residues.

This clone was seen just once. This chain connects TRBV5-1 to TRBJ2-2; tentative D call: TRBD1 (5 bases). This CDR3 is 13 amino acids long. Trimming cost V 3 bases and J 7 bases, with 10 bases left between them. Germline V gene sequence: CDR1 SGHRS, CDR2 YFSETQ. The CDR3: CASSSRVSGELFF. DNA of the CDR3: TGCGCCAGCAGCTCCAGGGTCAGCGGGGAGCTGTTTTTT.

This clone appeared a few times. J is TRBJ2-7 and V is TRBV7-3, with D unresolved. V lost 4 bases and J lost 0, with 4 bases in between. Germline V gene sequence: CDR1 SGHTA, CDR2 FQGTGA. This CDR3 spans 12 amino acids. Here the CDR3 reads CASSSSSYEQYF. CDR3 bases: TGTGCCAGCAGCTCTTCCTCCTACGAGCAGTACTTC.

This sequence joins TRBV19 and TRBJ2-1; TRBD2 is a possible D gene (7 bases). This CDR3 is built from 14 residues. Looked up from germline, CDR1 is LNHDA and CDR2 is SQIVND (reference sequence). Trimming stripped 5 bases from V and 6 bases from J, with 14 bases between. Written as DNA, the CDR3 is TGTGCCAGTAGTGGGCGGGGGCGGGGCAATGAGCAGTTCTTC. Translating gives CASSGRGRGNEQFF.

In DNA, the CDR3 is TGTGCCAGTAGTACCACAGGAGGCTACACCTTC. It encodes CASSTTGGYTF. This sequence joins TRBV19 and TRBJ1-2, with TRBD1 as a possible D gene (5 bases). V gave up 4 bases and J gave up 8 bases, with 8 bases separating them. The CDR3 loop spans 11 amino acids. Germline CDR1 reads LNHDA; CDR2 reads SQIVND (reference sequence).

The rearrangement uses TRBV30 and TRBJ2-1; 7 bases agree with TRBD2. CDR3 length equals 12 residues. Germline V CDR1 and CDR2: GTSNPN, SVGIG (reference sequence). V was clipped by 3 bases and J by 7 bases; unmatched bases: 3. Written as DNA, the CDR3 is TGTGCCTGGAGCGGGACTATAAATGAGCAGTTCTTC. It yields the protein CAWSGTINEQFF. Together with reference TRBV30 and TRBJ2-1, the CDR3 gives the full variable domain: SQTIHQWPATLVQPVGSPLSLECTVEGTSNPNLYWYRQAAGRGLQLLFYSVGIGQISSEVPQNLSASRPQDRQFILSSKKLLLSDSGFYLCAWSGTINEQFFGPGTRLTVL.

The chain employs TRBV18 and TRBJ2-3; TRBD2 matches at 7 bases. Per germline, CDR1 KGHSH and CDR2 LQKENI. With 3 bases clipped from V and 0 bases from J, the junction kept 12 bases outside the gene matches. This CDR3 is 18 amino acids long. In nucleotides, the CDR3 is TGTGCCAGCTCACCCTCCAGAGGCGGGGGTACTAGCACAGATACGCAGTATTTT. Its translation is CASSPSRGGGTSTDTQYF. Filled out from reference TRBV18 and TRBJ2-3, the complete variable domain reads NAGVMQNPRHLVRRRGQEARLRCSPMKGHSHVYWYRQLPEEGLKFMVYLQKENIIDESGMPKERFSAEFPKEGPSILRIQQVVRGDSAAYFCASSPSRGGGTSTDTQYFGPGTRLTVL.

This clone was seen just once. The chain recombines TRBV7-8 with TRBJ2-2; D gene unclear. The CDR3 spans 13 residues. V lost 7 bases and J lost 4, with 10 bases in between. Germline CDR1 SGHVS, CDR2 FQNEAQ. For the CDR3, the DNA is TGTGCCAGCACAGAACCAAGCACCGGGGAGCTGTTTTTT. This codes for CASTEPSTGELFF.

The chain recombines TRBV11-2 with TRBJ1-2; D is ambiguous. V was trimmed by 2 bases and J by 1 base, leaving 11 bases between them. The length of the CDR3 is 15 residues. From germline, CDR1 is SGHAT and CDR2 FQNNGV. In DNA form, the CDR3 reads TGTGCCAGCAGCTTACTAAACGGGAATAACTATGGCTACACCTTC. Translated, it gives CASSLLNGNNYGYTF.

Comments on this clone: This specimen includes other DNA sequences encoding the same CDR3. This chain connects TRBV7-2 to TRBJ2-7, with D perhaps TRBD1 (5 bases). The ends were cut back, 3 bases at V and 4 bases at J, with 7 bases in the middle. CDR3 length: 12 residues. CDR1 is SGHTA, CDR2 FQGNSA, per germline. CDR3 sequence (DNA): TGTGCCAGCAGCTTTAGGGGATACGAGCAGTACTTC. It is translated as CASSFRGYEQYF.

This chain uses TRBV19 with TRBJ2-7, with D hard to call. CDR1 is LNHDA, CDR2 SQIVND, per germline (reference sequence). CDR3 length equals 14 residues. V was pared by 3 bases and J by 1 base, with 10 bases between. The DNA of the CDR3 is TGTGCCAGTAGTATCGGCGGCAGATCCTACGAGCAGTACTTC. This sequence encodes CASSIGGRSYEQYF.

V usage is TRBV4-1 and J usage is TRBJ2-3; 9 bases line up with TRBD2. The J segment lost 0 bases and the V segment lost 5 bases, leaving 3 bases of the junction unmatched. The length of the CDR3 is 15 residues. Germline CDR1 and CDR2: MGHRA and YSYEKL. For the CDR3, the DNA is TGCGCCAGCAGCACGCGGGGGGGTAGCACAGATACGCAGTATTTT. It encodes CASSTRGGSTDTQYF.

This clone came up once. The CDR3 is CASSPQRGGQYEQYF. The CDR3 DNA follows: TGTGCCAGCTCACCCCAGCGGGGGGGCCAGTACGAGCAGTACTTC. V gene TRBV18 combines with J gene TRBJ2-7; the match to TRBD2 covers 10 bases. Germline assignment: CDR1 KGHSH and CDR2 LQKENI. J lost 4 bases, V lost 3 bases, and 6 bases had no gene match. This CDR3 has 15 amino acids.

In this sample, this clone turned up once. The J gene is TRBJ2-5, the V gene TRBV11-2; TRBD1 agrees at 9 bases. The J call is doubtful: the DNA matches TRBJ2-7 better. The CDR3 totals 14 residues. Germline V CDR1 and CDR2: SGHAT, FQNNGV. The CDR3 loop reads CASSLGQGEYEQYF. In DNA, the CDR3 is TGTGCCAGCAGCTTAGGACAGGGGGAATACGAGCAGTACTTC.

This clone was detected only once. The rearrangement uses TRBV7-9 and TRBJ2-1; possibly TRBD1 for D (5 bases). V was clipped by 5 bases and J by 7 bases, with 15 bases between them. Germline V lookup: CDR1 SEHNR, CDR2 FQNEAQ (reference sequence). This CDR3 comprises 14 residues. The CDR3 nucleotides read TGTGCCAGCAGCCCGGCTGGGGCAGCGAATGAGCAGTTCTTC. It is translated as CASSPAGAANEQFF.

This clone turned up a few times. V and J are TRBV18 and TRBJ2-2, with D unclear. Between the trimmed V and J ends, which lost 9 bases and 0 bases, there was a span of 14 bases. From germline, CDR1 is KGHSH and CDR2 LQKENI. The CDR3 runs to 15 residues. The CDR3 DNA reads TGTGCCAGTCTCGCAGGCCGCGCGAACACCGGGGAGCTGTTTTTT. This translates into CASLAGRANTGELFF.

The rearrangement links TRBV25-1 to TRBJ2-1, with D possibly TRBD2 on 7 matching bases. V was cut by 4 bases and J by 8 bases, with 12 bases left in between. CDR1 MGHDK and CDR2 SYGVNS come from the germline V gene. The CDR3 consists of 13 residues. This chain's CDR3 is CASSGGGADEQFF. The CDR3, as DNA: TGTGCCAGCAGTGGGGGGGGCGCGGATGAGCAGTTCTTC.

CDR3 in DNA: TGTGCCAGTAGTATAAGGGGAGGGGAAGAGACCCAGTACTTC. Its protein product is CASSIRGGEETQYF. V is TRBV19 and J is TRBJ2-5; 7 bases map to TRBD2. The germline V gene encodes CDR1 LNHDA and CDR2 SQIVND (reference sequence). CDR3 length equals 14 residues. The trim removed 2 bases at V and 3 bases at J, leaving 3 bases unmatched.

In regard to this clone: A junction end diverges from the germline sequence, so it may reflect a read error. The chain carries TRBV7-9 and TRBJ1-6; D is unclear. CDR1 is SEHNR, CDR2 FQNEAQ, per germline (reference sequence). The CDR3 contains 17 residues. CDR3 nucleotide sequence: TGTTCCAGCAGCTTATATAGTCAACCCTCCTATAATTCACCCCTCCACTTT. This gives the protein CSSSLYSQPSYNSPLHF.

The chain carries TRBV27 and TRBJ2-7; 7 nucleotides match TRBD1. V shed 5 bases and J 7 bases; nucleotides not matched to a gene: 8. The germline CDR1 and CDR2 sequences are MNHEY and SMNVEV (reference sequence). CDR3 size: 13 residues. CDR3 DNA: TGTGCCAGCAGTCCTGGGACAGTCGAAGAGCAGTACTTC. It encodes CASSPGTVEEQYF.

The V gene is TRBV28, the J gene TRBJ1-1; 9 nucleotides agree with TRBD1. CDR3 length equals 10 residues. Germline values: CDR1 MDHEN, CDR2 SYDVKM. The CDR3 bases are TGTGCTACGGGACAGGGACGAGCTTTCTTT. Translated, it gives CATGQGRAFF.

V and J are TRBV6-5 and TRBJ1-1, with D uncertain. Germline lookup yields CDR1 MNHEY and CDR2 SVGAGI. With 2 bases removed from V and 4 bases from J, the gap between germline ends came to 8 bases. This CDR3 is built from 13 residues. CDR3 protein: CASSYGGRTEAFF. In nucleotides, the CDR3 is TGTGCCAGCAGTTACGGCGGGCGCACTGAAGCTTTCTTT.

The genes are TRBV5-1 and TRBJ1-1, with D perhaps matching TRBD1 (6 bases). V lost 0 bases and J lost 4, with 25 bases in between. Germline V gives CDR1 SGHRS, CDR2 YFSETQ. There are 19 residues in the CDR3. The CDR3 DNA follows: TGCGCCAGCAGCTTGGTGTCTGGACAGTCCTCCATGAAGGGCACTGAAGCTTTCTTT. Translating gives CASSLVSGQSSMKGTEAFF.

The J gene is TRBJ2-7, the V gene TRBV7-2, with 11 nucleotides matching TRBD2. Germline assignment: CDR1 SGHTA and CDR2 FQGNSA. V gave up 2 bases and J gave up 4 bases; unmatched junction bases: 7. The CDR3 length is 16 residues. The CDR3 spells CASSLNPGLAEYEQYF. DNA of the CDR3: TGTGCCAGCAGCTTAAATCCGGGACTAGCGGAGTACGAGCAGTACTTC.

In this sample, this clone turned up once. The V and J genes are TRBV2 and TRBJ1-5; 8 nucleotides line up with TRBD1. The trim removed 6 bases at V and 7 bases at J, leaving 8 bases unmatched. The CDR3 contains 14 residues. Germline V gene lookup returns CDR1 SNHLY and CDR2 FYNNEI. In nucleotides, the CDR3 is TGTGCCAGCAGGGAGCAGGGGGCTGTGCAGCCCCAGCATTTT. Amino acid sequence: CASREQGAVQPQHF.

V gene TRBV5-4 combines with J gene TRBJ2-1; 10 nucleotides align to TRBD2. The CDR3 consists of 16 residues. V was pared by 4 bases and J by 5 bases, with 9 bases of the junction left unmatched. Germline V CDR1 and CDR2: SGHNT, YYREEE (reference sequence). In DNA form, the CDR3 reads TGTGCCAGCAGCCAACCCGGACTAGCGGAGGACAATGAGCAGTTCTTC. Its translation: CASSQPGLAEDNEQFF.

V usage is TRBV18 and J usage is TRBJ2-2; 8 bases agree with TRBD2. The CDR3 totals 16 residues. Germline trimming cut 3 bases from V and 6 bases from J; bases unmatched to any gene: 9. From germline, CDR1 is KGHSH and CDR2 LQKENI. CDR3 in DNA: TGTGCCAGCTCACCGAATTTAGCGGGGTCGGCCGGGGAGCTGTTTTTT. Amino acid sequence: CASSPNLAGSAGELFF.

The rearrangement uses TRBV25-1 and TRBJ1-3; unclear D gene. The CDR3 has 15 amino acids. The V end was cut by 11 bases, the J end by 8 bases, with 25 bases between. Germline-derived CDR1 and CDR2 are MGHDK and SYGVNS. The CDR3 nucleotides are TGTGCCGCTCAACCGTCGCGGGGTGGAGTGGACACCATATATTTT. Its protein is CAAQPSRGGVDTIYF. The full variable domain, with the rest looked up from reference TRBV25-1 and TRBJ1-3, is EADIYQTPRYLVIGTGKKITLECSQTMGHDKMYWYQQDPGMELHLIHYSYGVNSTEKGDLSSESTVSRIRTEHFPLTLESARPSHTSQYLCAAQPSRGGVDTIYFGEGSWLTVV.

J is TRBJ1-2 and V is TRBV5-1, with 8 bases aligning to TRBD1. Losses at the gene ends were 1 base for V and 6 bases for J; bases not matched to a gene: 5. The CDR3 loop spans 14 amino acids. The germline CDR1 and CDR2 sequences are SGHRS and YFSETQ. CDR3 DNA sequence: TGCGCCAGCAGCTTGAACGACAGGGGAAATGGCTACACCTTC. Amino acids: CASSLNDRGNGYTF.

V and J are TRBV7-9 and TRBJ2-3, with D possibly TRBD2 on 6 matching bases. The CDR3 totals 15 residues. Trimming left V 3 bases short and J 6 bases short, with 16 bases between. Germline-derived CDR1 and CDR2 are SEHNR and FQNEAQ (reference sequence). The CDR3, as DNA: TGTGCCAGCAGCTTGGACTCTAGCGTCGGCGATACGCAGTATTTT. This codes for CASSLDSSVGDTQYF. The full variable domain, with the rest looked up from reference TRBV7-9 and TRBJ2-3, is DTGVSQNPRHKITKRGQNVTFRCDPISEHNRLYWYRQTLGQGPEFLTYFQNEAQLEKSRLLSDRFSAERPKGSFSTLEIQRTEQGDSAMYLCASSLDSSVGDTQYFGPGTRLTVL.

This clone has a handful of counts. The V call is TRBV5-6, the J call TRBJ1-3; no clear D. CDR1 and CDR2 from the germline V gene are SGHDT and YYEEEE. Trimming stripped 5 bases from V and 2 bases from J, with 17 bases between. The CDR3 has 16 residues. CDR3 DNA: TGTGCCAGCAGTACTAATGGACTGGCTGCTGGAAACACCATATATTTT. Residues: CASSTNGLAAGNTIYF.

The rearrangement links TRBV9 to TRBJ2-3; 8 bases match TRBD1. Trimming removed 3 bases from V and 2 bases from J; junction bases left unmatched: 5. Germline V gene sequence: CDR1 SGDLS, CDR2 YYNGEE. CDR3 length: 15 amino acids. CDR3 sequence: CASSAQGAPTDTQYF. CDR3 nucleotides: TGTGCCAGCAGCGCCCAGGGGGCCCCCACAGATACGCAGTATTTT.